This TCR beta chain came from a study of PD-1 blockade in mismatch repair-deficient tumors. Findings and limits, study-wide: Tumor-resident clones, often undetectable pretreatment in blood, expanded then contracted after pembrolizumab. All three positive peptides came from frameshift mutations, yielding around 150 blood TCRs.

Sequencing used immunoSEQ multiplex PCR; TCRdb keeps in-frame clones, though not all of them. The sample has some 9,000 clones; around nine tenths are singletons. Germline trimming cut 0 bases from V and 9 bases from J; bases unmatched to any gene: 9. This CDR3 comprises 16 residues. Germline lookup yields CDR1 LGHNA and CDR2 YNFKEQ. The time point is: approximately ten-day in vitro stimulation with candidate neoantigen peptide 7. To note about this clone: The antigen remains undetermined.

The sequence was collected from an adult with mismatch repair-deficient cancer. The sample in question was cells cultured in vitro, obtained from a patient treated with pembrolizumab. The genes are TRBV4-2 and TRBJ2-1, with 9 bases that match TRBD2. In nucleotides, the CDR3 is TGTGCCAGCAGCCAAGACGGCGGGAGGGCCGGGCCTGAGCAGTTCTTC. As protein: CASSQDGGRAGPEQFF.